The T cell receptor beta chain under discussion was sequenced for a study of shared clonotypes between healthy human individuals (dated by TCRdb to 2019 to 2021). Regarding the complete study: The cohort comprised a couple of women and a few men aged 18 to 49 years. To estimate repertoire size and how much clonotype sharing occurs between individuals, the study deeply sequenced the blood TCR repertoires of five healthy adults. Different laboratories and diverse techniques were used to prepare libraries and sequence TCR repertoires, to increase sequencing depth and limit assay-specific biases. Each donor's leukapheresis produced roughly between roughly 0.85 and 9.5 billion PBMCs. What the work shows at the level of the full study, not this receptor alone: The genetic and exposure-history diversity represented was limited by the small number of donors. Only blood was sampled, and tissue TCR repertoires likely differ from those in blood. Pairwise subsampling indicated that sequencing depth was expected to affect the degree of clonotype sharing among donors.

From the cysteine up to the phenylalanine, the CDR3 has a length of 16 residues. The CDR3 DNA has 48 bases and is translated from base 1. According to the germline V gene, CDR1 reads SGDLS and CDR2 reads YYNGEE. The V end loses 0 bases and the J end loses 5 bases, and a stretch of 14 bases separates them. With respect to this clone: This clone's antigen is unknown. Per-base qualities were not stored, and no clone one base away is much larger.

Healthy HIV-negative adults with no recently reported acute infections or vaccinations were included as donors. All donors were Caucasian adults living in Nashville, Tennessee, USA. For unsorted samples, about 85 million PBMCs were counted and genomic DNA was extracted with the QIAamp DNA Blood Mini kit. Blood was collected by leukapheresis, and PBMCs were isolated by Ficoll-Histopaque density gradient centrifugation and then cryopreserved in liquid nitrogen vapor phase. TCR CDR3 regions were amplified from genomic DNA by multiplex PCR using the deep immunoSEQ assay. For each cell subset, the extracted genomic DNA was distributed evenly across all wells of several immunoSEQ 96-well plates, and each plate served as one replicate. For unsorted PBMC, roughly 300 ng of genomic DNA, equivalent to approximately 28,000 T cell genomes, went into each replicate PCR. Genomic DNA from unsorted PBMC was sequenced over ten immunoSEQ deep assay plates. Purified libraries were quantified with a Qubit 3.0 fluorometer, sized on a Bioanalyzer 2100, and re-quantified with the KAPA Library Quantification kit. Every immunoSEQ 96-well plate was sequenced on a separate single-read 150-cycle Illumina NextSeq 550 flow cell. The published analysis was carried out like this. Because the immunoSEQ output included only junctional sequences and no quality scores, the filtering could not be the same as the filtering used for full-length reads. To assign V/J genes and CDR3, sequences were annotated against IMGT germline references using PyIR, a Python wrapper for IgBLAST v1.9. Reads with weak V/J assignments (E-value above 1e-6), missing CDR3, stop codons, out-of-frame junctions, or ambiguous translated residues were removed. A V3J clonotype was defined by an identical inferred V gene, J gene, and CDR3 amino acid sequence. The percentage overlap between two repertoires was calculated by dividing the number of shared unique clonotypes by the size of the smaller repertoire. Three approaches were used to assess repertoire richness: RTK rarefaction, the Chao1 estimator, and Recon v2.1 estimates of unobserved clonotypes. In its TCRdb copy, this immuneACCESS table keeps in-frame sequences only and misses some clones. Where compared with another copy, unresolved V genes explain less than half of these, and the others have no known cause. V and J calls and clone size are as listed in that table; D and trimming were resolved from the DNA. The sample data list about 450,000 clones, and about 76% of these were observed just once. Together, the top ten hold less than 15% of the sample.

The rearrangement joined TRBV9 to TRBJ1-4, with no reliable assignment of the D segment. This receptor was identified in a middle-aged woman in good health. Some clones in this sample may be carry-over from other donors' samples. The sequenced material came from PBMCs. At the DNA level, the sequence is TGTGCCAGCAGCGTAGATGTTGGGCATACGAATGAAAAACTGTTTTTT. Its product reads: CASSVDVGHTNEKLFF.